This TCR beta chain derives from a study of early T cells in non-severe SARS-CoV-2 infection. Overall study results and limits: VDJdb-based matching was biased toward anti-spike CD8 responses and missed private and CD4 specificities.

CDR1 SEHNR and CDR2 FQNEAQ come from the germline V gene (reference sequence). The CDR3 spans 14 residues. The V end lost 3 bases, the J end lost 4 bases, and 12 bases lay between the germline ends. This clonotype was seen ten or more times. Its antigen is currently unknown. From the 5' RACE reads, TCRdb called clonotypes with MiXCR, one entry per CDR3 protein. In the table there are 25,000 to 35,000 distinct CDR3 sequences, around 7% of which are singletons. Sequenced input: whole blood. The receptor was derived from an adult who was a healthcare worker with PCR-confirmed SARS-CoV-2 infection or an uninfected control (not recorded which). This chain uses TRBV7-9 with TRBJ1-2; D unresolved. The CDR3 sequence is CASSLDGQIYGYTF. The CDR3 DNA sequence: TGTGCCAGCAGCTTGGATGGGCAGATCTATGGCTACACCTTC.